Detailed here is one TCR beta chain. Original processing notes: Estimation of nucleated cell counts relied on the amplification of reference gene primers. Some clones are missing from TCRdb's copy, which holds only in-frame ones; the method was immunoSEQ multiplex PCR. Clone size and the V and J calls come from that table; the DNA yielded D and trimming. The table records about 240,000 clones, about nine tenths of them present only once. These data originate in a study of blood T cell repertoires in COVID-19. As for the study in general: The origin of the acute and convalescent COVID-19 samples was the United States, Italy and Spain.

Germline lookup yields CDR1 WSHSY and CDR2 SAAADI. The ends were cut back, 8 bases at V and 2 bases at J, with 11 bases in the middle. The CDR3 loop spans 13 amino acids. This chain connects TRBV10-2 to TRBJ2-3, with D perhaps matching TRBD2 (5 bases). The sequenced material came from peripheral blood. The source of this sequence is a man in his 60s who had recovered from COVID-19. CDR3 bases: TGCGCCAGCGTGAGCGGAAACACAGATACGCAGTATTTT. As protein: CASVSGNTDTQYF.